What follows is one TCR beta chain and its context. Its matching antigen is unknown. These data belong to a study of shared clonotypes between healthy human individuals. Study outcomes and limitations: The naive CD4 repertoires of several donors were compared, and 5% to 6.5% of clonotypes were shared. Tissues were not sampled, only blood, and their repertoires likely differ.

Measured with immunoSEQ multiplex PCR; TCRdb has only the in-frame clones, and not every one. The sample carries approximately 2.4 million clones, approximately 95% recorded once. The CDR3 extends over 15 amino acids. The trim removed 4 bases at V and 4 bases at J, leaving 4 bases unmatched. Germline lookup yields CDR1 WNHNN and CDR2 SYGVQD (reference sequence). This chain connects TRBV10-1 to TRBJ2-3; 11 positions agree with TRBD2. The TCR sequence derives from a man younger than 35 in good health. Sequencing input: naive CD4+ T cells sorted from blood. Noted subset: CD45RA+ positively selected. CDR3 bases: TGCGCCAGCAGTGGAATAGCGGGGGGGCCAGATACGCAGTATTTT. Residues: CASSGIAGGPDTQYF.